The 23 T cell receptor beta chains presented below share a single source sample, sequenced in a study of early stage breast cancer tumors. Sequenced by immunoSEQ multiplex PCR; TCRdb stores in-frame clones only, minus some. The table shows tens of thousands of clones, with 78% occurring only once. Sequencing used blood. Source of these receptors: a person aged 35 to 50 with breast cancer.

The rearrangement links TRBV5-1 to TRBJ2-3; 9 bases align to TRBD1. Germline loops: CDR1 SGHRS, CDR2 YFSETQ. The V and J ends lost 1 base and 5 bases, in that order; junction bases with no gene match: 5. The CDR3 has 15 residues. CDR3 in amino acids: CASSLWDRVEDTQYF. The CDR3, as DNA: TGCGCCAGCAGCTTGTGGGACAGGGTGGAAGATACGCAGTATTTT.

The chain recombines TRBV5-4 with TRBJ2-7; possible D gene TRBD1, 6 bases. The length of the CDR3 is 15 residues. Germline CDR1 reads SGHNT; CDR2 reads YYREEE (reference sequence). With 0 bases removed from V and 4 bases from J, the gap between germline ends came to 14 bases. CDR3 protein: CASSLDRVPQYEQYF. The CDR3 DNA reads TGTGCCAGCAGCTTGGACAGGGTGCCCCAGTACGAGCAGTACTTC.

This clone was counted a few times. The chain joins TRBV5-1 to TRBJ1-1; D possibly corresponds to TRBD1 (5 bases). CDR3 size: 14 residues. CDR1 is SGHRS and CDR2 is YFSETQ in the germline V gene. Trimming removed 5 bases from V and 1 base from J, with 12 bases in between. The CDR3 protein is CASSPQATNTEAFF. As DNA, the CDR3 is TGCGCCAGCAGTCCACAGGCAACGAACACTGAAGCTTTCTTT.

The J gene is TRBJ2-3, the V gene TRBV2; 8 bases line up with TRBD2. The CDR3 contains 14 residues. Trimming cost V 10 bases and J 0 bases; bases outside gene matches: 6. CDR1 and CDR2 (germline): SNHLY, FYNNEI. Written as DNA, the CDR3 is TGTGCCACCGGTAGCGGGACTAGCACAGATACGCAGTATTTT. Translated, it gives CATGSGTSTDTQYF.

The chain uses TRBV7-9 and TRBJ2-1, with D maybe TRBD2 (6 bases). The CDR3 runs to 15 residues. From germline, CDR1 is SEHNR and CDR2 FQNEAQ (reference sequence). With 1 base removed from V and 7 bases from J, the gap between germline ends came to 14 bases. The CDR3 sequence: CASSLGAGTGNEQFF. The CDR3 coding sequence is TGTGCCAGCAGCTTAGGGGCGGGAACCGGAAATGAGCAGTTCTTC. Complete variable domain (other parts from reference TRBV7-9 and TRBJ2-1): DTGVSQNPRHKITKRGQNVTFRCDPISEHNRLYWYRQTLGQGPEFLTYFQNEAQLEKSRLLSDRFSAERPKGSFSTLEIQRTEQGDSAMYLCASSLGAGTGNEQFFGPGTRLTVL.

CDR3 sequence (DNA): TGTGCCTGGACAGCATCTAACTATGGCTACACCTTC. This encodes CAWTASNYGYTF. The rearrangement links TRBV30 to TRBJ1-2; D is ambiguous. The germline CDR1 and CDR2 sequences are GTSNPN and SVGIG (reference sequence). The CDR3 covers 12 residues. V was cut by 4 bases and J by 0 bases, with 6 bases left in between.

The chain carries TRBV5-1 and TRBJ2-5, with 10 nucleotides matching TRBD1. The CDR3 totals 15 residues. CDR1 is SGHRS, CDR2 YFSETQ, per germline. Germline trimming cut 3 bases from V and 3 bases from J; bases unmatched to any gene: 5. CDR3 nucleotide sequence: TGCGCCAGCAGCTCTGGGGGGACAGGGGAAGAGACCCAGTACTTC. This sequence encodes CASSSGGTGEETQYF. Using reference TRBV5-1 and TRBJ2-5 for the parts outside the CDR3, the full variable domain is KAGVTQTPRYLIKTRGQQVTLSCSPISGHRSVSWYQQTPGQGLQFLFEYFSETQRNKGNFPGRFSGRQFSNSRSEMNVSTLELGDSALYLCASSSGGTGEETQYFGPGTRLLVL.

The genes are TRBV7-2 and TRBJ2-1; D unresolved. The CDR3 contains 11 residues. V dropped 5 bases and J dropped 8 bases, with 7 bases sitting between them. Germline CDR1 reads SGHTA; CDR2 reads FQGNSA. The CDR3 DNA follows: TGTGCCAGCAGCCCCAACGATGAGCAGTTCTTC. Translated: CASSPNDEQFF.

CDR3 sequence reads: CAWSEVSDEQYF. CDR3 DNA: TGTGCCTGGAGTGAGGTTTCGGACGAGCAGTACTTC. The V call is TRBV30, the J call TRBJ2-7; D gene ambiguous. CDR1 is GTSNPN, CDR2 SVGIG, per germline (reference sequence). V lost 1 base, J lost 5 bases, and 9 bases lay in between. The CDR3 is made up of 12 amino acids.

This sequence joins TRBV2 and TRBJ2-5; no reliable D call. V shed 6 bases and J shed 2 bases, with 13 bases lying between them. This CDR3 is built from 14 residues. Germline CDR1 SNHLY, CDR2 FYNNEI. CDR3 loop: CASRARESQETQYF. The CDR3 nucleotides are TGTGCCAGCAGGGCCCGAGAGTCGCAAGAGACCCAGTACTTC.

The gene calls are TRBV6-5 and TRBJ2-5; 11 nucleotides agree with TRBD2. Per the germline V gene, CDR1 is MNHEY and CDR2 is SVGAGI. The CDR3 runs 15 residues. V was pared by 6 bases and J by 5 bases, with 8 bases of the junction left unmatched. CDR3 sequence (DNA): TGTGCCAGCAGACCCCGTAGCGGGAGGGGGGAGACCCAGTACTTC. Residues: CASRPRSGRGETQYF.

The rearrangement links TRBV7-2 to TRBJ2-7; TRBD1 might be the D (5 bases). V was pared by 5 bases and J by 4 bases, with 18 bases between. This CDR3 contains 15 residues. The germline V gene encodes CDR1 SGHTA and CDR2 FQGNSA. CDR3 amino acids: CASSVQGTPPYEQYF. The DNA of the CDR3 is TGTGCCAGCAGCGTGCAGGGTACCCCTCCGTACGAGCAGTACTTC.

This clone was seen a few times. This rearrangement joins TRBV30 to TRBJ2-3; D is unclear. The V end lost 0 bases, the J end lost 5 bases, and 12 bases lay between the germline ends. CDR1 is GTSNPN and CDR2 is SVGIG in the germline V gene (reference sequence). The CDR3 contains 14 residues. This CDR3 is CAWSVTTWGDTQYF. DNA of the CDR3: TGTGCCTGGAGTGTTACGACTTGGGGAGATACGCAGTATTTT.

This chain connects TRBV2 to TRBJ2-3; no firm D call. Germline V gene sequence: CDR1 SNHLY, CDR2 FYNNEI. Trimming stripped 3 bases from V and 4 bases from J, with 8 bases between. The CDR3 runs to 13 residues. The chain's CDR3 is CASSETKPDTQYF. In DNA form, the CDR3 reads TGTGCCAGCAGTGAGACGAAGCCAGATACGCAGTATTTT.

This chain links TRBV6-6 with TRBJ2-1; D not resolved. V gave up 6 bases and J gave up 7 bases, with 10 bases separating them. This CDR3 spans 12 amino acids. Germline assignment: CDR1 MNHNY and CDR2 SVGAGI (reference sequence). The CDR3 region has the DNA TGTGCCAGCAGGCCTGGGGTAAATGAGCAGTTCTTC. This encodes CASRPGVNEQFF.

The CDR3, as DNA: TGCGCCAGCAGCTTCCAAGAGACCCAGTACTTC. Translation gives CASSFQETQYF. The V call is TRBV5-1, the J call TRBJ2-5; D call uncertain. V was shortened by 2 bases and J by 1 base, with 0 bases between the two germline ends. Germline V gene data show CDR1 as SGHRS and CDR2 as YFSETQ. The CDR3 sequence is 11 residues long.

CDR3 region: CASSYSGYGYTF. As DNA, the CDR3 is TGTGCCAGCAGTTACTCTGGATATGGCTACACCTTC. The V and J genes are TRBV6-5 and TRBJ1-2; D is undetermined. The CDR3 is 12 residues long. In germline, CDR1 is MNHEY, CDR2 SVGAGI. V was pared by 0 bases and J by 5 bases, with 4 bases between.

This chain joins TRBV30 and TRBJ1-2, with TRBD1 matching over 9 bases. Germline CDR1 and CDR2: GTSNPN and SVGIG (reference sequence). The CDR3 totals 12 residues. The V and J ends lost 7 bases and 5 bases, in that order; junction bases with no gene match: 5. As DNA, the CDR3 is TGTGCCTTTACCGGGACAGGGTATGGCTACACCTTC. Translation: CAFTGTGYGYTF.

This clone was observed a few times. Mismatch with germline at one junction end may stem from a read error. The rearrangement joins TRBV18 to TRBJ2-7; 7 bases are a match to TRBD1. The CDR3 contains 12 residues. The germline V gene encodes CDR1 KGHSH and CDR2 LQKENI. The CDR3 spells CASSPQGPEQYF. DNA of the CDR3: TGTGCCAGCTCGCCACAGGGGCCCGAGCAGTACTTC.

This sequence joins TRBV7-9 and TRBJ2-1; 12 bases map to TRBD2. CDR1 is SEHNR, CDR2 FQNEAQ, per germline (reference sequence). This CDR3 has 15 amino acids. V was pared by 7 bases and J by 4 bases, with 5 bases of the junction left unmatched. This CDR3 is CASTASGGVYNEQFF. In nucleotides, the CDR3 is TGTGCCAGCACCGCTAGCGGGGGGGTATACAATGAGCAGTTCTTC.

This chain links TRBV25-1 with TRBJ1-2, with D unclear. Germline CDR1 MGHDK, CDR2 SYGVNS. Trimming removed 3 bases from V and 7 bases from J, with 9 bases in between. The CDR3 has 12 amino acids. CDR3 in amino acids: CASSDRAAGYTF. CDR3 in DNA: TGTGCCAGCAGTGATAGGGCGGCTGGCTACACCTTC.

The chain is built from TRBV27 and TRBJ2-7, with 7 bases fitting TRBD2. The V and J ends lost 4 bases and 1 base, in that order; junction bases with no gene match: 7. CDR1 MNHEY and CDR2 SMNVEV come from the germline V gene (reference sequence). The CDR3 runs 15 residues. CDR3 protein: CASSSIASGSYEQYF. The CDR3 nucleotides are TGTGCCAGCAGTTCCATCGCTAGCGGATCCTACGAGCAGTACTTC.

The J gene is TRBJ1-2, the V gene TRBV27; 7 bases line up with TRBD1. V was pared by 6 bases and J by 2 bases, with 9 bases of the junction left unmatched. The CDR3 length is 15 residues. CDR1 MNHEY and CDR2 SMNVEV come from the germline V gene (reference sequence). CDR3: CASRRLPGQNYGYTF. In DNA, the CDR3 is TGTGCCAGCAGGAGACTCCCGGGACAGAACTATGGCTACACCTTC.